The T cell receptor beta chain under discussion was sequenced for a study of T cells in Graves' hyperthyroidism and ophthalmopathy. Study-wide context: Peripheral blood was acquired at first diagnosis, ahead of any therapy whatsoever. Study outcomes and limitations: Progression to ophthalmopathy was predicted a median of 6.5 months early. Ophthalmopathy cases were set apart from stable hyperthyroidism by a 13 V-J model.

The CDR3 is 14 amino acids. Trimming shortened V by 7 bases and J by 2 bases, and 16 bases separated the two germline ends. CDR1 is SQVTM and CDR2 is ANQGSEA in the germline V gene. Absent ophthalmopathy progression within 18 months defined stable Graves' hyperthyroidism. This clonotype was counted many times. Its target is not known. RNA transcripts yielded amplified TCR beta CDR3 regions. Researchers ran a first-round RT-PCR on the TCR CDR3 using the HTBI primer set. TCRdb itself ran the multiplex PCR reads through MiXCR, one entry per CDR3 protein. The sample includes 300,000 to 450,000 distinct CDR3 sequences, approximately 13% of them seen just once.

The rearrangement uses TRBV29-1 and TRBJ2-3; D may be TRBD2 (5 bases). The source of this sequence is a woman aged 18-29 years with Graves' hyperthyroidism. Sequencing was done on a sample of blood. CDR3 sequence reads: CSAGLRIATDTQYF. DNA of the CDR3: TGCAGCGCAGGACTTAGGATAGCCACAGATACGCAGTATTTT.